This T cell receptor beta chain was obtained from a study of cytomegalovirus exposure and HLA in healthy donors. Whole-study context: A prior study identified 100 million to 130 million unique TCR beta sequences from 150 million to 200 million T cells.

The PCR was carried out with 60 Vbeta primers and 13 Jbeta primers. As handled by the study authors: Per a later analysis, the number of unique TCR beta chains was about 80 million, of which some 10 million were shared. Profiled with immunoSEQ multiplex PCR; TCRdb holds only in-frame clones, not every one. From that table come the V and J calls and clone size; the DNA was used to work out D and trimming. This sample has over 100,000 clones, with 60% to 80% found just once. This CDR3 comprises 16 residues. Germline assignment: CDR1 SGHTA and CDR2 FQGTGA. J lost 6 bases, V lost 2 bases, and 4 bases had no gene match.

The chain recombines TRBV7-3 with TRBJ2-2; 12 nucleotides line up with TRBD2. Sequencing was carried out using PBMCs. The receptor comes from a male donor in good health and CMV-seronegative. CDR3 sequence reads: CASSLLAGGPSGELFF. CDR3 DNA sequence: TGTGCCAGCAGCTTACTAGCGGGGGGGCCTTCCGGGGAGCTGTTTTTT. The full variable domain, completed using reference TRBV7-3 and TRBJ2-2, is GAGVSQTPSNKVTEKGKYVELRCDPISGHTALYWYRQSLGQGPEFLIYFQGTGAADDSGLPNDRFFAVRPEGSVSTLKIQRTERGDSAVYLCASSLLAGGPSGELFFGEGSRLTVL.